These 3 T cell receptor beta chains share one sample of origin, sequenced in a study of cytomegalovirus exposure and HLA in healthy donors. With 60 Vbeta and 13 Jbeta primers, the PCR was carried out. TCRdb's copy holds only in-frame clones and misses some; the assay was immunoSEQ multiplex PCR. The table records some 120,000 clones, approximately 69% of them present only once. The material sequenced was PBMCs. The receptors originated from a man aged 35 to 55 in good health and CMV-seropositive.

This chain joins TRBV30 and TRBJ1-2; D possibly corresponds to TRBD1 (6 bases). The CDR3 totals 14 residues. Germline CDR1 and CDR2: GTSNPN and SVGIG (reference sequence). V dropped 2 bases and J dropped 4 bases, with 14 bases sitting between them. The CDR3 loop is CAWSLPTGRYGYTF. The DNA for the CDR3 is TGTGCCTGGAGTCTCCCGACAGGACGCTATGGCTACACCTTC.

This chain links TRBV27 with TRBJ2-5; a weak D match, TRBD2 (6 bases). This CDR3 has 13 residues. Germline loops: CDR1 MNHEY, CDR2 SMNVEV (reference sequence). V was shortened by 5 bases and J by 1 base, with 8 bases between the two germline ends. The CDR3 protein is CASSRGVQETQYF. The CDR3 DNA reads TGTGCCAGCAGTCGCGGGGTCCAAGAGACCCAGTACTTC.

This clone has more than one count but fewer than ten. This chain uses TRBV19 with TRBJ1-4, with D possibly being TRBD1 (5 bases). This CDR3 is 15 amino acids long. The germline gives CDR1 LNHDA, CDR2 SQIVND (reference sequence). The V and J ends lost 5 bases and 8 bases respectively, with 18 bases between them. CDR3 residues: CASSPAGMVREKLFF. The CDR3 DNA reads TGTGCCAGTAGTCCCGCAGGGATGGTTCGCGAAAAACTGTTTTTT.